The rows below give T cell receptor beta chains drawn from one sample of a study of blood T cell repertoires in COVID-19. Profiling relied on immunoSEQ multiplex PCR, and the TCRdb table lists in-frame clones only, not all of them. The profile shows about 200,000 clones, roughly 82% of them singletons. Sequenced material: PBMCs or T cells enriched from blood (not recorded which). All receptors derive from a man in his forties or fifties with acute COVID-19. Both conserved end residues are part of each CDR3. The D gene is left open where the match is weak. Size tells how often a clone was seen (once, few, many) or the class of an expanded clone, and some rows leave it out.

CDR3nt,CDR3aa,abundance,j_gene,v_gene,d_gene
TGTGCCAGCAGTTATACAGGGGACGGGACTGAAGCTTTCTTT,CASSYTGDGTEAFF,.,TRBJ1-1,TRBV6-5,TRBD1
TGTGCCAGCAGTTTCGTCCAGGGCGTGGGTAGCAATCAGCCCCAGCATTTT,CASSFVQGVGSNQPQHF,.,TRBJ1-5,TRBV28,.
TGTGCCAGTAGCCGGGACAGGGTCGGAAACACCATATATTTT,CASSRDRVGNTIYF,.,TRBJ1-3,TRBV19,TRBD1
TGTGCCAGCTCCCGACGGAGGGGTCCGCTAAGGACCCAGTACTTC,CASSRRRGPLRTQYF,.,TRBJ2-5,TRBV18,.
TGTGCCAGCAGGGCCCGGGACAGGGCCACCTACGAGCAGTACTTC,CASRARDRATYEQYF,.,TRBJ2-7,TRBV28,TRBD1
TGTGCCAGCACCCCGACAGGAACGTCCTACGAGCAGTACTTC,CASTPTGTSYEQYF,.,TRBJ2-7,TRBV7-9,.
TGCAGCGGTTTAGCGGGAGGGGTGGGCGAGCAGTTCTTC,CSGLAGGVGEQFF,once,TRBJ2-1,TRBV29-1,TRBD2
TGTGCCAGCACCAAAGGTGGGGGCTATCAGCCCCAGCATTTT,CASTKGGGYQPQHF,.,TRBJ1-5,TRBV28,.
TGTGCCAGCAGCTTGAGCGGGCTAGTGAACACTGAAGCTTTCTTT,CASSLSGLVNTEAFF,.,TRBJ1-1,TRBV5-4,.
TGTGCCAGCAGCTCTTCGGTACAGGGGATTAGGGGCTACACCTTC,CASSSSVQGIRGYTF,.,TRBJ1-2,TRBV7-3,TRBD1
TGTGCCAGCAGTTCTAGCGGCACAGATACGCAGTATTTT,CASSSSGTDTQYF,.,TRBJ2-3,TRBV3-1/TRBV3-2,.
TGTGCCAGCAGCCTCCGACCGGGACAGGGCCACGAGCAGTACTTC,CASSLRPGQGHEQYF,.,TRBJ2-7,TRBV4-2,TRBD1
TGCGCCAGCAGCCAAGCTGGGGGGGTACAGACTGAAGCTTTCTTT,CASSQAGGVQTEAFF,.,TRBJ1-1,TRBV4-3,.
TGCGCCAGCAGCAGGGAGACAAATGAGCAGTTCTTC,CASSRETNEQFF,.,TRBJ2-1,TRBV5-1,.
TGTGCCAGCAGCCCGACAGTATCGGAGACCCAGTACTTC,CASSPTVSETQYF,.,TRBJ2-5,TRBV7-9,.
TGTGCCAGCAGCCAAGCGGGGACAGGGGGCCGCGAGCAGTACTTC,CASSQAGTGGREQYF,.,TRBJ2-7,TRBV3-1/TRBV3-2,TRBD1
TGCGCCAGCTTGATTGCCCACAACGAGAGGGCTTTCTTT,CASLIAHNERAFF,.,TRBJ1-1,TRBV10-1,.